The next 5 T cell receptor beta chains were all read from a single sample in a study of cytomegalovirus exposure and HLA in healthy donors (dated 2017 in TCRdb). Libraries were made using the immunoSEQ multiplex PCR assay. The multiplex PCR relied on a mix of 60 forward primers for TCR Vbeta segments and 13 reverse primers for TCR Jbeta segments. TCRdb mirrors the immuneACCESS table, restricted to in-frame sequences. Some clones are absent from its copies; in checked studies, under half trace to an unresolved V gene, and the reason for the others is unknown. The sample table shows around 130,000 clones, and 81% are seen once. Around 2.2% of the sample is in the top ten clones. The sequenced sample was PBMCs. These receptors were collected from a middle-aged woman in good health and CMV-seronegative.

A few counts support this clone. V gene TRBV21-1 combines with J gene TRBJ2-5; TRBD1 is the table's D call and was not checked against the DNA. TRBV21-1 is a documented pseudogene. This CDR3 is 18 amino acids long. This chain's CDR3 is CASRRTSTPTGAVETQYF. As DNA, the CDR3 is TGTGCCAGCAGGAGAACCTCAACGCCGACAGGGGCAGTGGAGACCCAGTACTTC.

The chain recombines TRBV27 with TRBJ1-5; possibly TRBD1 for D (6 bases). Trimming cost V 6 bases and J 2 bases, with 17 bases left between them. The CDR3 extends over 16 amino acids. The germline V gene has CDR1 MNHEY and CDR2 SMNVEV (reference sequence). The CDR3, as DNA: TGTGCCAGCAGATCCCTCGGGGCAGGGGGCAATCAGCCCCAGCATTTT. It translates to CASRSLGAGGNQPQHF.

The rearrangement uses TRBV6-1 and TRBJ1-1, with 7 bases aligning to TRBD1. CDR3 length equals 13 residues. Germline V gene lookup returns CDR1 MNHNS and CDR2 SASEGT. V dropped 6 bases and J dropped 3; count of bases not matched to a gene: 4. This CDR3 reads CASSGQVDTEAFF. The CDR3 DNA sequence: TGTGCCAGCAGCGGACAGGTGGACACTGAAGCTTTCTTT.

V and J are TRBV9 and TRBJ2-5; maybe TRBD2 (6 bases). CDR1 is SGDLS, CDR2 YYNGEE, per germline. The CDR3 runs to 14 residues. The V end was cut by 6 bases, the J end by 1 base, with 13 bases between. CDR3 in amino acids: CASNLGGSQETQYF. In nucleotides, the CDR3 is TGTGCCAGCAACCTCGGGGGTTCCCAAGAGACCCAGTACTTC.

The V and J genes are TRBV19 and TRBJ2-1; 11 bases are shared with TRBD2. Per germline, CDR1 LNHDA and CDR2 SQIVND (reference sequence). The CDR3 totals 16 residues. The V gene end was trimmed by 7 bases and the J gene end by 4 bases; junction bases not matched to a gene: 9. The CDR3: CASTQGTSGPYNEQFF. The CDR3 DNA reads TGTGCCAGTACCCAGGGGACTAGCGGACCTTACAATGAGCAGTTCTTC.